The 24 T cell receptor beta chains below were found in one sample sequenced in a study of T cells after posttransplantation cyclophosphamide. The repertoire was sequenced with immunoSEQ multiplex PCR; TCRdb's copy has only in-frame clones and lacks some. In total the sample includes about 36,000 clones, none of them seen once. The specimen was PBMCs. The source is a girl aged 10 to 17 in good health, CMV-negative, and a related stem cell transplant donor.

This clone was seen only a few times. V is TRBV4-1 and J is TRBJ2-5; 12 nucleotides align to TRBD2. The better agreement between TRBJ2-7 and the DNA end casts doubt on the J call. Germline CDR1 reads MGHRA; CDR2 reads YSYEKL. The CDR3 loop spans 18 amino acids. The CDR3 sequence: CASSQGSTSGSFPYEQYF. In DNA form, the CDR3 reads TGCGCCAGCAGCCAAGGATCGACTAGCGGGAGTTTCCCCTACGAGCAGTACTTC.

The gene calls are TRBV27 and TRBJ2-3; maybe TRBD2 (6 bases). This CDR3 has 18 residues. Trimming left V 5 bases short and J 3 bases short, with 24 bases between. Germline CDR1 and CDR2: MNHEY and SMNVEV (reference sequence). The CDR3 bases are TGTGCCAGCAGTGACCGCGCCCCCTTGGAGGGAGTGACAGATACGCAGTATTTT. The encoded protein is CASSDRAPLEGVTDTQYF.

Many counts were recorded for this clone. The chain has TRBV9 and TRBJ2-1; D is undetermined. The CDR3 loop spans 12 amino acids. Trimming shortened V by 0 bases and J by 10 bases, and 8 bases separated the two germline ends. The germline gives CDR1 SGDLS, CDR2 YYNGEE. This CDR3 reads CASSVAGREQFF. The CDR3 DNA reads TGTGCCAGCAGCGTAGCTGGGCGAGAGCAGTTCTTC.

This clone was found many times. The chain combines TRBV5-1 with TRBJ1-4; D not certain. CDR1 is SGHRS, CDR2 YFSETQ, per germline. This CDR3 region has 15 residues. Trimming took off 4 bases at V and 2 bases at J, with 12 bases between the two ends. CDR3 DNA sequence: TGCGCCAGCAGCCCTAATGCGGGCACTAATGAAAAACTGTTTTTT. As protein: CASSPNAGTNEKLFF.

The chain is built from TRBV5-1 and TRBJ2-1; D gene ambiguous. The CDR3 has 13 residues. Per the germline V gene, CDR1 is SGHRS and CDR2 is YFSETQ. V was trimmed by 2 bases and J by 4 bases, leaving 7 bases between them. The DNA of the CDR3 is TGCGCCAGCAGCTTCCCTAAATACAATGAGCAGTTCTTC. Encoded protein: CASSFPKYNEQFF.

This clone was detected a few times. The chain combines TRBV18 with TRBJ2-7; D uncertain. CDR3 size: 15 residues. Trimming shortened V by 4 bases and J by 3 bases, and 16 bases separated the two germline ends. Germline assignment: CDR1 KGHSH and CDR2 LQKENI. The CDR3 protein is CASSRLAMDYYEQYF. The CDR3, as DNA: TGTGCCAGCTCACGACTCGCGATGGATTACTACGAGCAGTACTTC.

This clone was observed a few times. The rearrangement joins TRBV4-1 to TRBJ2-7; 11 nucleotides line up with TRBD1. J lost 7 bases, V lost 0 bases, and 11 bases had no gene match. CDR1 is MGHRA, CDR2 YSYEKL, per germline. This CDR3 comprises 17 residues. CDR3 region: CASSQEFQDRGRLEQYF. CDR3 sequence (DNA): TGCGCCAGCAGCCAAGAATTTCAGGACAGGGGGCGGTTGGAGCAGTACTTC.

This clone came up many times. The chain joins TRBV28 to TRBJ1-5; 7 bases fit TRBD1. The ends lost 11 bases at V and 4 bases at J; junction bases unmatched: 8. This CDR3 comprises 13 residues. In germline, CDR1 is MDHEN, CDR2 SYDVKM. The DNA of the CDR3 is TGTGCCGGCCAAGGGGGCCTAAATCAGCCCCAGCATTTT. It specifies CAGQGGLNQPQHF.

This clone was detected many times. The CDR3 DNA is TGTGCCAGCAGTGAATCGGGTTACTCCTACAATGAGCAGTTCTTC. This gives the protein CASSESGYSYNEQFF. The V gene is TRBV6-4, the J gene TRBJ2-1; no clear D. The ends were cut back, 3 bases at V and 0 bases at J, with 9 bases in the middle. The CDR3 loop spans 15 amino acids. Germline-derived CDR1 and CDR2 are MRHNA and SNTAGT.

This rearrangement joins TRBV6-4 to TRBJ2-1; D unclear. V gave up 6 bases and J gave up 6 bases, with 9 bases separating them. Per the germline V gene, CDR1 is MRHNA and CDR2 is SNTAGT. This CDR3 is built from 12 residues. The CDR3 spells CASRVLRNEQFF. CDR3 in DNA: TGTGCCAGCAGAGTACTACGCAATGAGCAGTTCTTC.

In this sample, this clone turned up many times. The V call is TRBV10-1, the J call TRBJ2-7, with 7 nucleotides matching TRBD2. Germline CDR1 and CDR2: WNHNN and SYGVQD (reference sequence). J was trimmed by 1 base and V by 3 bases; bases with no gene match: 6. This CDR3 is built from 15 residues. This chain's CDR3 is CASSDGASGSYEQYF. The CDR3 DNA sequence: TGCGCCAGCAGTGATGGAGCTAGCGGTTCCTACGAGCAGTACTTC.

This chain uses TRBV28 with TRBJ2-2, with D perhaps matching TRBD1 (6 bases). V lost 2 bases, J lost 5 bases, and 18 bases lay in between. Germline CDR1 MDHEN, CDR2 SYDVKM. The CDR3 covers 17 residues. CDR3 amino acids: CASSLNFLGARTGELFF. The CDR3, as DNA: TGTGCCAGCAGTTTAAATTTCTTGGGGGCGCGGACCGGGGAGCTGTTTTTT.

This clone was counted many times. The V gene is TRBV5-4, the J gene TRBJ2-2; the match to TRBD2 covers 11 bases. Germline lookup yields CDR1 SGHNT and CDR2 YYREEE (reference sequence). V lost 4 bases to trimming and J lost 9 bases; unmatched junction nucleotides: 8. CDR3 length: 15 amino acids. DNA of the CDR3: TGTGCCAGCAGCGAAACTAGCGGGAGCTTCCGGGAGCTGTTTTTT. Its protein is CASSETSGSFRELFF.

This clone has a count of ten or more. The genes are TRBV4-1 and TRBJ2-1, with 10 positions matching TRBD1. CDR3 size: 17 residues. The germline CDR1 and CDR2 sequences are MGHRA and YSYEKL. With 4 bases clipped from V and 8 bases from J, the junction kept 14 bases outside the gene matches. This CDR3 reads CASSRFPGTGVLDEQFF. The CDR3, as DNA: TGCGCCAGCAGCCGATTCCCCGGGACAGGGGTCTTAGATGAGCAGTTCTTC.

This clone was detected many times. The chain joins TRBV4-1 to TRBJ1-1, with 7 bases identical to TRBD1. This CDR3 comprises 15 residues. Germline values: CDR1 MGHRA, CDR2 YSYEKL. Trimming took 10 bases from V and 5 from J; bases not matched to a gene: 16. The chain's CDR3 is CATRGGAESGTEAFF. The CDR3 nucleotides read TGCGCCACCAGGGGGGGTGCCGAAAGCGGGACTGAAGCTTTCTTT.

This chain joins TRBV28 and TRBJ2-3; 12 nucleotides align to TRBD2. The length of the CDR3 is 16 residues. Germline assignment: CDR1 MDHEN and CDR2 SYDVKM. J was trimmed by 2 bases and V by 6 bases; bases with no gene match: 6. CDR3 DNA sequence: TGTGCCAGCAGACCTACTAGCGGGGGGATCACAGATACGCAGTATTTT. Translated, it gives CASRPTSGGITDTQYF.

This clone was counted at least ten times. This rearrangement joins TRBV6-6 to TRBJ2-2, with TRBD2 matching over 7 bases. Trimming at V came to 6 bases and at J to 4 bases, leaving 11 bases not matched to a gene. CDR1 MNHNY and CDR2 SVGAGI come from the germline V gene (reference sequence). The CDR3 has 16 amino acids. The CDR3 DNA sequence: TGTGCCAGCAGCCCCCGGGGGGACCACCGCACCGGGGAGCTGTTTTTT. This gives the protein CASSPRGDHRTGELFF.

This clone was found many times. Other DNA sequences within the sample encode an identical CDR3. The chain employs TRBV28 and TRBJ1-5; no definite D call. Between the trimmed V and J ends, which lost 2 bases and 5 bases, there was a span of 7 bases. Germline lookup yields CDR1 MDHEN and CDR2 SYDVKM. This CDR3 is built from 13 residues. The CDR3: CASSLRRDQPQHF. The DNA of the CDR3 is TGTGCCAGCAGTTTACGGAGGGATCAGCCCCAGCATTTT.

This clone came up a few times. The V and J genes are TRBV6-7 and TRBJ1-6, with TRBD1 identical over 7 bases. TRBV6-7 is an open reading frame whose function is uncertain. Trimming took 2 bases from V and 0 from J; bases not matched to a gene: 10. CDR3 length: 19 residues. The CDR3 loop reads CASSYPVTGRSSYNSPLHF. The CDR3 DNA sequence: TGTGCCAGCAGTTACCCCGTGACAGGGAGGAGCTCCTATAATTCACCCCTCCACTTT.

This clone appeared a few times. The chain joins TRBV4-1 to TRBJ1-3; TRBD1 might be the D (5 bases). Germline CDR1 reads MGHRA; CDR2 reads YSYEKL. This CDR3 spans 18 amino acids. V dropped 4 bases and J dropped 2 bases, with 21 bases sitting between them. Written as DNA, the CDR3 is TGCGCCAGCAGCCTAAACAGGTTTCGGGAGATAACTGGAAACACCATATATTTT. It yields the protein CASSLNRFREITGNTIYF.

This clone was found a few times. The chain has TRBV4-2 and TRBJ2-1; 8 bases match TRBD2. The CDR3 sequence is 17 residues long. The V gene's germline CDR1 is LGHNA and CDR2 YNFKEQ. Germline trimming cut 1 base from V and 2 bases from J; bases unmatched to any gene: 7. This chain's CDR3 is CASSQGSGAGAYNEQFF. In DNA, the CDR3 is TGTGCCAGCAGCCAAGGCTCGGGAGCGGGAGCCTACAATGAGCAGTTCTTC.

This clone has a count of ten or more. This chain links TRBV7-9 with TRBJ1-3; 10 positions match TRBD1. Trimming at V came to 4 bases and at J to 4 bases, leaving 7 bases not matched to a gene. This CDR3 comprises 16 residues. The germline V gene encodes CDR1 SEHNR and CDR2 FQNEAQ (reference sequence). CDR3 in amino acids: CASSYKDRGQGNTIYF. CDR3 DNA sequence: TGTGCCAGCAGCTACAAAGACAGGGGGCAAGGAAACACCATATATTTT.

This clone has ten or more counts. The chain employs TRBV6-6 and TRBJ1-1; no reliable D call. The germline gives CDR1 MNHNY, CDR2 SVGAGI (reference sequence). CDR3 length: 15 amino acids. V was cut by 0 bases and J by 0 bases, with 8 bases left in between. CDR3 region: CASSYSMNMNTEAFF. CDR3 coding DNA: TGTGCCAGCAGTTACTCGATGAACATGAACACTGAAGCTTTCTTT.

This clone was detected many times. The chain uses TRBV6-6 and TRBJ1-2; tentatively, D is TRBD1 (5 bases). CDR1 and CDR2 from the germline V gene are MNHNY and SVGAGI (reference sequence). This CDR3 contains 16 residues. The germline V and J ends were trimmed by 0 bases and 6 bases, with 17 bases remaining between them. The CDR3 here is CASSYSSTAQWDGYTF. CDR3 bases: TGTGCCAGCAGTTACTCGTCGACAGCGCAGTGGGATGGCTACACCTTC.